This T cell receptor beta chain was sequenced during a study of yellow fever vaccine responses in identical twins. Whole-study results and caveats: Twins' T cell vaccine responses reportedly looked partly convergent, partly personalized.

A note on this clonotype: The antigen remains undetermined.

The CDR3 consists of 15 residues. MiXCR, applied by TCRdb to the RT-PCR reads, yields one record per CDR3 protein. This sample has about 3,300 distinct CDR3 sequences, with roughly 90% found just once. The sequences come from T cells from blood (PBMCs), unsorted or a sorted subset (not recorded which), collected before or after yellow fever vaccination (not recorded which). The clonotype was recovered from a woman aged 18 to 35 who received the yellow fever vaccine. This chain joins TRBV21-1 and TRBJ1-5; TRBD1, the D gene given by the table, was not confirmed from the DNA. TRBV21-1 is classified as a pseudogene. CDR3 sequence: CASSKGGQGNQPQHF. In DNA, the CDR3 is TGTGCCAGCAGCAAAGGGGGACAGGGCAATCAGCCCCAGCATTTT.